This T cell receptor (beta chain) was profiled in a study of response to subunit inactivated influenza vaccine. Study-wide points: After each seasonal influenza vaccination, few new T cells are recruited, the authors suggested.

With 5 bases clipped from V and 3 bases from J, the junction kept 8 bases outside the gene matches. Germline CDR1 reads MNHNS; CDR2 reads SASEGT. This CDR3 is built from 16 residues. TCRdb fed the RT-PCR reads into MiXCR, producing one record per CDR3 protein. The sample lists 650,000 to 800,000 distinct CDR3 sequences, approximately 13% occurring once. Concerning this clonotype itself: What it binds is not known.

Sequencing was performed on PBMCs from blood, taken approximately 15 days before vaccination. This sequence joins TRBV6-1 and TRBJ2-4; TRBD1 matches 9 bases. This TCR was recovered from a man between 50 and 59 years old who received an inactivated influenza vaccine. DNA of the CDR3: TGTGCCAGCAGTAGTTCCGGGACAGGGCTCAAAAACATTCAGTACTTC. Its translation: CASSSSGTGLKNIQYF.